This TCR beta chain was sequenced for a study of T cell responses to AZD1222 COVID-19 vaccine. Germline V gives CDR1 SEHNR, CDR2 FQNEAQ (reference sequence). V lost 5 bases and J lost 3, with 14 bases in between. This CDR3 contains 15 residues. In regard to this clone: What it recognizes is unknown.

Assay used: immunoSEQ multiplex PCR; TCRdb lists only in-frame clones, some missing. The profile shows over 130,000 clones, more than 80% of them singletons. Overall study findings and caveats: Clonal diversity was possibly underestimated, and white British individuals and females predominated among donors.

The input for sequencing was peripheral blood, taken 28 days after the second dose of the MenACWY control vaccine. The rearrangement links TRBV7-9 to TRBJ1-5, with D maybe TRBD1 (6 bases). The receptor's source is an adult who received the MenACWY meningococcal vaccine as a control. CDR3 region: CASSHMGADNQPQHF. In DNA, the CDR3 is TGTGCCAGCAGCCATATGGGGGCGGACAATCAGCCCCAGCATTTT.